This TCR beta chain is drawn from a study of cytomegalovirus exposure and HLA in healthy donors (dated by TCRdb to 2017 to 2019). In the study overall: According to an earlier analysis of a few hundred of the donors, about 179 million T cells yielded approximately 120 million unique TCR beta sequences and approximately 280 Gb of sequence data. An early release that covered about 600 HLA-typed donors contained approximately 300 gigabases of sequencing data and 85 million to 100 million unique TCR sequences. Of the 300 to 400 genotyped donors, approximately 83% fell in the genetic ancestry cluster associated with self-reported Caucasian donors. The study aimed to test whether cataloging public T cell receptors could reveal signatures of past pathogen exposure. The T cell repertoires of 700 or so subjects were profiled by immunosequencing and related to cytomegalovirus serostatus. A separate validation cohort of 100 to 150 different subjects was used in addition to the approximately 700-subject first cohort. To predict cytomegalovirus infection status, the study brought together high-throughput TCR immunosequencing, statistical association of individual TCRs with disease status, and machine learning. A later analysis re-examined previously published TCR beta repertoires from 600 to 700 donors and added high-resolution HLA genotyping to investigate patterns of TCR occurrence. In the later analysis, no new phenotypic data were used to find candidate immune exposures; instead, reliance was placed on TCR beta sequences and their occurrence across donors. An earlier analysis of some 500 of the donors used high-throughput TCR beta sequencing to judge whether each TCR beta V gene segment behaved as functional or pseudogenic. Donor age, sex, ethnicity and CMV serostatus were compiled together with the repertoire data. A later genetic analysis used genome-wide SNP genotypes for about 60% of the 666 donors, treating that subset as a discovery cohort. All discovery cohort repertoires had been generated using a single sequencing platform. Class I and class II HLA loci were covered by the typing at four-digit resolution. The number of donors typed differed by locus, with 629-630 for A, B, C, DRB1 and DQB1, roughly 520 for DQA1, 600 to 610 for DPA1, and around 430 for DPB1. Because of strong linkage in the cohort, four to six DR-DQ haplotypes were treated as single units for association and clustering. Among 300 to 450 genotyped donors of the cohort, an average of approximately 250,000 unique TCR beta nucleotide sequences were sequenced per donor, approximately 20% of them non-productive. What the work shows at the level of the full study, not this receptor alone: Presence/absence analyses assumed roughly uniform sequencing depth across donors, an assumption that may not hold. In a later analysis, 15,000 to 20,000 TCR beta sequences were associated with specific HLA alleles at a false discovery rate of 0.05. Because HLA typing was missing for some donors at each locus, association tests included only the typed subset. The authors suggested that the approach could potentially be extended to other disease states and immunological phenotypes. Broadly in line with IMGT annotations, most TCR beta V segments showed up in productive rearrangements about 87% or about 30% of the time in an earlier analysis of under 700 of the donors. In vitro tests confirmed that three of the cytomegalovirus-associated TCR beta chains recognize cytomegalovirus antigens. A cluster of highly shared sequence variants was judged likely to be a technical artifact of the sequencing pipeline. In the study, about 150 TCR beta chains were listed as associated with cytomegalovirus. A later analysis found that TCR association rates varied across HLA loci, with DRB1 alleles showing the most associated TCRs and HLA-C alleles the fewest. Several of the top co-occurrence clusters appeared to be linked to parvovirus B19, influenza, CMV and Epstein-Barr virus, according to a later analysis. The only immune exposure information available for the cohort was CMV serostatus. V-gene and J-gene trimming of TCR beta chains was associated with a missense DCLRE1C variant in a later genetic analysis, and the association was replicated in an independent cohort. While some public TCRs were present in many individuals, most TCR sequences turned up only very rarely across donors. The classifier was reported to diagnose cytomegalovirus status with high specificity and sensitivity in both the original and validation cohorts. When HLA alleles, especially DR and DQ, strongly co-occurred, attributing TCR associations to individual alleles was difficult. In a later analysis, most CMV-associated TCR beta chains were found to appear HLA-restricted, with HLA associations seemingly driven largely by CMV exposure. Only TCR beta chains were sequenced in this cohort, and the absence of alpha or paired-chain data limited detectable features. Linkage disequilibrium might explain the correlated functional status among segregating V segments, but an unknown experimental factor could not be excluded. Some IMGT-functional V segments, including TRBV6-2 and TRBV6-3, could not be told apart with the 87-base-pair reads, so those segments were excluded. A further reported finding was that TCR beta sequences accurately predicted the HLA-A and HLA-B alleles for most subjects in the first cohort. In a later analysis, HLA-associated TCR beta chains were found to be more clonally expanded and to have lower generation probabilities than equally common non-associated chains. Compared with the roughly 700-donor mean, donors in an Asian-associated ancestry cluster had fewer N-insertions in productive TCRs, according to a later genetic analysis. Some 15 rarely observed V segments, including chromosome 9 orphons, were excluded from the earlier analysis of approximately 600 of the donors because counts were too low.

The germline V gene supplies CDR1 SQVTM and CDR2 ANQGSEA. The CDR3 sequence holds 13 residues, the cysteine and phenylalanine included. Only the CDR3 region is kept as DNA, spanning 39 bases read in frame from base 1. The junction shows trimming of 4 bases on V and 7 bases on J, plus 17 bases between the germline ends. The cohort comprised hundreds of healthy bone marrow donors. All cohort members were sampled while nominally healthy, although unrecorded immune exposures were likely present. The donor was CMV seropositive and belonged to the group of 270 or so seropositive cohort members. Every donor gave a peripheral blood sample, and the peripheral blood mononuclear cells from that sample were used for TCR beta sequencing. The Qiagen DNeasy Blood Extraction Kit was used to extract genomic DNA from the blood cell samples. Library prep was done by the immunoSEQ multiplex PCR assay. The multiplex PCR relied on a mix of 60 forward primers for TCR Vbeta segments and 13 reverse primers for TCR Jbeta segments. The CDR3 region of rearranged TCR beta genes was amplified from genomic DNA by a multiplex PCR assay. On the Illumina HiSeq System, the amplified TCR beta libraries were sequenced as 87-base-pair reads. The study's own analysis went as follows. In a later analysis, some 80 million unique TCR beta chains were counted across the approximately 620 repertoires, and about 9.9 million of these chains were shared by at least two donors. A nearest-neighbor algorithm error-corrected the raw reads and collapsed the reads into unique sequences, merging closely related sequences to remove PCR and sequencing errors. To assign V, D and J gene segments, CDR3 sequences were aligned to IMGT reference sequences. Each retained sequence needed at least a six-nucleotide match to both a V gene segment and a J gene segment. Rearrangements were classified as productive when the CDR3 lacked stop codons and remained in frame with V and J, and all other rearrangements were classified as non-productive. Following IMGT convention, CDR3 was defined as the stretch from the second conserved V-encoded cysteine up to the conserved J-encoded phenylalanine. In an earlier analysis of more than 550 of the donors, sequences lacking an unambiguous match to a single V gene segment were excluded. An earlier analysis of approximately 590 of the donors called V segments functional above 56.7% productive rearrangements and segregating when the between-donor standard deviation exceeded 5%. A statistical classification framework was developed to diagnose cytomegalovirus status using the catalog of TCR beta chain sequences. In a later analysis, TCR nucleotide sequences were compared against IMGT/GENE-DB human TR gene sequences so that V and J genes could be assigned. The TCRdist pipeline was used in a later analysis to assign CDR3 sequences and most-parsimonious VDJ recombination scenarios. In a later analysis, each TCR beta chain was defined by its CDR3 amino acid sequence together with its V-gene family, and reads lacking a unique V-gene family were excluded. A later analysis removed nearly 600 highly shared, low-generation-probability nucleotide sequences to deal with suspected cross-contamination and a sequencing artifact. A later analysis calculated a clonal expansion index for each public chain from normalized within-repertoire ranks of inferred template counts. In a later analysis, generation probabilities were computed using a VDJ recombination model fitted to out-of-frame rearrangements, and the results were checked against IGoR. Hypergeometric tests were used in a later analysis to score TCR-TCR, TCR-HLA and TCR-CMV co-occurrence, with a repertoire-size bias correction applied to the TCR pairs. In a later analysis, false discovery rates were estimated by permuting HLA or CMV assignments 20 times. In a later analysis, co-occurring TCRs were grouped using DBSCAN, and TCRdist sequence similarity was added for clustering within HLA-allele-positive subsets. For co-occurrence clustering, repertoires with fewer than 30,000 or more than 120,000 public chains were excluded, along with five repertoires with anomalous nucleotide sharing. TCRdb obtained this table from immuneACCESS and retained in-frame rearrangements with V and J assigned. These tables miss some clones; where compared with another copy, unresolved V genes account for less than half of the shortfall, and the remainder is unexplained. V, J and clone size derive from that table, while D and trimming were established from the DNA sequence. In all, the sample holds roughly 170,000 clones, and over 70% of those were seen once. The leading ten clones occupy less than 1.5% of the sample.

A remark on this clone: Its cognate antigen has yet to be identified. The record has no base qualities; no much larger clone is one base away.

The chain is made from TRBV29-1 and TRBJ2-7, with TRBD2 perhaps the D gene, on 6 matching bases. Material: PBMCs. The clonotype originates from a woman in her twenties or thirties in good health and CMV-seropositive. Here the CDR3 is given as CSVAKWDFPEQYF. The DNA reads TGCAGCGTTGCCAAATGGGACTTTCCGGAGCAGTACTTC.